This T cell receptor beta chain was sequenced for a study of CD8+CD57+ T cells in acquired aplastic anemia. Overall study: CD4+ and CD8+ cells, once sorted, gave DNA averaging about 3.4 ug.

Study-wide findings and caveats: Roughly 31 CD8+ CDR3 sequences occurred in both the patients and the controls.

Note on this clonotype: As yet, its antigen is unknown.

TCR beta VDJ and CDR3 profiles were obtained from a genomic DNA template. TCRdb re-derived calls from the reads in MiXCR, one entry per CDR3 protein. Of some 200,000 distinct CDR3 sequences listed, approximately 35% are singletons. Sample: sorted CD4+, CD8+, or CD8+CD57+ T cells (not recorded which) from PBMCs. This sequence was found in a human donor in good health, serving as a control.

The CDR3 DNA sequence: TGTGCCAGCAGCGTAGGACAGAGTAGCAATCAGCCCCAGCATTTT. Its translation: CASSVGQSSNQPQHF. The chain joins TRBV9 to TRBJ1-5; maybe TRBD1 (5 bases). The V and J ends lost 0 bases and 0 bases respectively, with 7 bases between them. This CDR3 spans 15 amino acids. Germline V lookup: CDR1 SGDLS, CDR2 YYNGEE.